This TCR beta chain is from a study of identical twins. Findings of the study overall: Fewer insertions marked abundant cord blood beta clonotypes; young adult naive trended weakly, memory not at all. Sharing of beta out-of-frame sequences by twins showed a weaker excess.

On this clonotype itself: Its antigen is not known.

Unique molecular identifiers were present on the cDNA, and a universal primer site came from template switching. TCRdb re-called the 5' RACE reads with MiXCR, one entry per CDR3 protein. The repertoire holds about 240,000 distinct CDR3 sequences, with 8% to 11% as singletons. From germline, CDR1 is MNHEY and CDR2 SVGEGT. The CDR3 totals 15 residues. V lost 6 bases to trimming and J lost 2 bases, with 13 bases between them. The gene calls are TRBV6-2 or TRBV6-3 and TRBJ2-2; D might be TRBD2 (6 bases). The sample was memory T cells sorted from blood. The source is a man between 50 and 59 years old in good health. This CDR3 is CASSSGLQNTGELFF. The CDR3 bases are TGTGCCAGCAGCTCTGGACTACAAAACACCGGGGAGCTGTTTTTT.